The TCR beta chain described here comes from a study of shared clonotypes between healthy human individuals. The naive CD8 fraction comprised CD45RO-negative cells positively selected for CCR7 and excluded terminally differentiated effector memory CD45RA+ cells. The CDR3 loop spans 16 amino acids. The J segment lost 4 bases and the V segment lost 4 bases, leaving 8 bases of the junction unmatched. Study results and caveats: Blood was the only sampled material, and tissue repertoires likely differ. Larger estimated richness was generally recorded for naive subsets relative to memory subsets.

Of note for this clone: Its target is not known.

The genomic DNA of each subset was split evenly across several immunoSEQ plates. Clones were read by immunoSEQ multiplex PCR, and TCRdb kept only the in-frame ones, dropping some. The repertoire holds about 1,800,000 clones, with less than 95% as singletons. This receptor was obtained from a man between 18 and 29 years old in good health. The specimen was naive CD8+ T cells sorted from blood. The rearrangement joins TRBV5-3 to TRBJ1-3; TRBD1 matches 10 bases. TRBV5-3 is noted as an ORF with a role that remains uncertain. This CDR3 is CARSPGQGTTGNTIYF. CDR3 in DNA: TGTGCCAGAAGCCCGGGACAGGGGACCACGGGAAACACCATATATTTT.